What follows is one T cell receptor (beta chain) and its context. CDR1 is LNHDA, CDR2 SQIVND, per germline (reference sequence). V gave up 5 bases and J gave up 3 bases; unmatched junction bases: 7. This CDR3 spans 15 amino acids. These data belong to a study of cytomegalovirus exposure and HLA in healthy donors. PCR was performed using 60 Vbeta and 13 Jbeta primers. Method: immunoSEQ multiplex PCR; TCRdb's copy keeps in-frame clones and lacks some. The repertoire has 150,000 to 200,000 clones, roughly 85% of them found once; the top ten carry 1%. The sequence was collected from a boy aged 2 to 10 in good health and CMV-seronegative. The gene calls are TRBV19 and TRBJ1-2; the match to TRBD1 covers 9 bases. Sequencing used PBMCs. The CDR3 DNA reads TGTGCCAGTAGTGTACAGGGGGCGCGGGACTATGGCTACACCTTC. Its translation is CASSVQGARDYGYTF. Full variable domain (rest looked up from reference TRBV19 and TRBJ1-2): DGGITQSPKYLFRKEGQNVTLSCEQNLNHDAMYWYRQDPGQGLRLIYYSQIVNDFQKGDIAEGYSVSREKKESFPLTVTSAQKNPTAFYLCASSVQGARDYGYTFGSGTRLTVV.